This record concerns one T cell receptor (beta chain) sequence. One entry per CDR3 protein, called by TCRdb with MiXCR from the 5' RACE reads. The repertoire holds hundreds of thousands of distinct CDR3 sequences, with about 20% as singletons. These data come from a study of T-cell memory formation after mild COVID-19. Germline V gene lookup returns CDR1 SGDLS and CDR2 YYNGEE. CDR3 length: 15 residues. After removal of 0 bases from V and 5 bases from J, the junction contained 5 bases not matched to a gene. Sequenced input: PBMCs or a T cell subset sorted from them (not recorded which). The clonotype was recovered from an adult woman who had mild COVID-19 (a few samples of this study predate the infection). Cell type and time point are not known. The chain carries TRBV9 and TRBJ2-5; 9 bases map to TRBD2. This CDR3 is CASSVGSGGRETQYF. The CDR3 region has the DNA TGTGCCAGCAGCGTAGGCAGCGGGGGGCGGGAGACCCAGTACTTC.